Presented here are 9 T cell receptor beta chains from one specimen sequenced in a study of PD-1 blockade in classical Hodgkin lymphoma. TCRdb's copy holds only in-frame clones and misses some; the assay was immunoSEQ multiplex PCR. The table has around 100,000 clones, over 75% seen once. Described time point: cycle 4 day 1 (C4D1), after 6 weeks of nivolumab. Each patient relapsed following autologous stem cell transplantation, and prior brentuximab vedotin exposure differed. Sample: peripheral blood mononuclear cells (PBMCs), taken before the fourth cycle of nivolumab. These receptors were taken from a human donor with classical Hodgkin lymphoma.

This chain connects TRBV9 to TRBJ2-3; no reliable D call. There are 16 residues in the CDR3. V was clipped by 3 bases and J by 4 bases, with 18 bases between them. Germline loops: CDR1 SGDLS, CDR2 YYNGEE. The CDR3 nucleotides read TGTGCCAGCAGCGACCAAGGCCTCACTCCGCCAGATACGCAGTATTTT. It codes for CASSDQGLTPPDTQYF.

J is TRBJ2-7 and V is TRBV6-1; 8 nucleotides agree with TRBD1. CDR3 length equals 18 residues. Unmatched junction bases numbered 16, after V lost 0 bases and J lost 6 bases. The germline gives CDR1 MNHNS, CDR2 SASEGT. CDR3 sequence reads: CASSEALTGDHHGFEQYF. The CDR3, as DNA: TGTGCCAGCAGTGAAGCGCTGACAGGGGACCACCACGGGTTCGAGCAGTACTTC.

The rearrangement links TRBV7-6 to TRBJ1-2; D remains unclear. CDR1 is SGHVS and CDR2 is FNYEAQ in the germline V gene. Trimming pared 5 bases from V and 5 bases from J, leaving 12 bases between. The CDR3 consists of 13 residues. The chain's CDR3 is CASSPGSLYGYTF. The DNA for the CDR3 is TGTGCCAGCAGCCCCGGTTCGTTATATGGCTACACCTTC. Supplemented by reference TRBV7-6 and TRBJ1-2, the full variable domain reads GAGVSQSPRYKVTKRGQDVALRCDPISGHVSLYWYRQALGQGPEFLTYFNYEAQQDKSGLPNDRFSAERPEGSISTLTIQRTEQRDSAMYRCASSPGSLYGYTFGSGTRLTVV.

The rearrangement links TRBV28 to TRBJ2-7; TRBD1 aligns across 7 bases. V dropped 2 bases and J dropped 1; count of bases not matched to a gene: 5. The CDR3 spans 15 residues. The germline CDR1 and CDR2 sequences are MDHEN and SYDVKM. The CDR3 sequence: CASSLTGVASYEQYF. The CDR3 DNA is TGTGCCAGCAGTTTAACAGGGGTGGCGTCCTACGAGCAGTACTTC.

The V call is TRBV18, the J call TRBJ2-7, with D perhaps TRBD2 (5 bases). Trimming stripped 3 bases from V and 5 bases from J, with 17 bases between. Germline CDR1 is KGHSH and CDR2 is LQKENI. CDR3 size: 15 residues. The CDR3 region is CASSPPPGGWDEQYF. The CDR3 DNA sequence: TGTGCCAGCTCACCCCCCCCCGGCGGGTGGGACGAGCAGTACTTC.

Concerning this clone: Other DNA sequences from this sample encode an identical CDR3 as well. DNA for the CDR3: TGTGCCAGCAGTTTTACTAGCGGGGGCCCTCCCGGGGAGCTGTTTTTT. Its protein is CASSFTSGGPPGELFF. This chain joins TRBV27 and TRBJ2-2, with 11 bases identical to TRBD2. CDR1 and CDR2 (germline): MNHEY, SMNVEV (reference sequence). V lost 3 bases, J lost 6 bases, and 6 bases stayed unmatched. The CDR3 is 16 residues long.

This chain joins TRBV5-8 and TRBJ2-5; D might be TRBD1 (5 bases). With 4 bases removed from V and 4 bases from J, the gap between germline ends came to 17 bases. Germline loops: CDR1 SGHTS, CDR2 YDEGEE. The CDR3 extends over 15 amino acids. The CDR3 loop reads CASSPDSGRRETQYF. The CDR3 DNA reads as TGTGCCAGCAGCCCCGATTCAGGGCGCCGAGAGACCCAGTACTTC.

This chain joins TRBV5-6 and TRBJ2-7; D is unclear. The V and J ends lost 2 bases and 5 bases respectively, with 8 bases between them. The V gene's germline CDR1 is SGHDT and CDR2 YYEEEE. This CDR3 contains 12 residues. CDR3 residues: CASSLSRNEQYF. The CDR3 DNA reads TGTGCCAGCAGCTTAAGTAGGAACGAGCAGTACTTC.

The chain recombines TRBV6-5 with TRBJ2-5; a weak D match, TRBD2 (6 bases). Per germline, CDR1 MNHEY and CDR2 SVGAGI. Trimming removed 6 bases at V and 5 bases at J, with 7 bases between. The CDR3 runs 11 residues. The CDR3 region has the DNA TGTGCCAGCAGACGGGGGGAGACCCAGTACTTC. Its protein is CASRRGETQYF.